These 25 T cell receptor beta chains came from one sample sequenced in a study of shared clonotypes between healthy human individuals. The protocol was immunoSEQ multiplex PCR, while the TCRdb copy is restricted to in-frame clones and leaves out a portion. The sample shows around 2.5 million clones, 93% of them seen only once. The sample was naive CD4+ T cells from PBMCs. The subset denotes: CD45RA+ positively selected. These receptor sequences come from a man between 18 and 29 years old in good health. Some clones in this sample may be carry-over from other donors' samples.

The chain carries TRBV30 and TRBJ1-2; D unresolved. Trimming pared 6 bases from V and 4 bases from J, leaving 9 bases between. The length of the CDR3 is 11 residues. The germline V gene has CDR1 GTSNPN and CDR2 SVGIG (reference sequence). The CDR3 DNA reads TGTGCCTGCCGCGGGCGCTATGGCTACACCTTC. The encoded protein is CACRGRYGYTF.

The gene calls are TRBV19 and TRBJ1-1; D unclear. Germline V gives CDR1 LNHDA, CDR2 SQIVND (reference sequence). V lost 2 bases and J lost 7, with 8 bases in between. The CDR3 sequence is 12 residues long. The CDR3 loop reads CASSILGGEAFF. The DNA of the CDR3 is TGTGCCAGTAGTATACTGGGTGGTGAAGCTTTCTTT.

The V call is TRBV6-5, the J call TRBJ1-1, with a weak D call TRBD1 (5 bases). Trimming cost V 9 bases and J 10 bases, with 24 bases left between them. CDR3 length: 14 amino acids. Germline CDR1 MNHEY, CDR2 SVGAGI. DNA of the CDR3: TGTGCCAGTGGGACCACTGGCATGTATGGGAGAGCTTTCTTT. Translated: CASGTTGMYGRAFF.

CDR3 nucleotide sequence: TGTGCCTGGAGTGCCCCATCCTACGAGCAGTACTTC. It is translated as CAWSAPSYEQYF. The V and J genes are TRBV30 and TRBJ2-7; unclear D gene. The V gene's germline CDR1 is GTSNPN and CDR2 SVGIG (reference sequence). The V end was cut by 1 base, the J end by 1 base, with 5 bases between. CDR3 length: 12 residues. The full variable domain, with the rest looked up from reference TRBV30 and TRBJ2-7, is SQTIHQWPATLVQPVGSPLSLECTVEGTSNPNLYWYRQAAGRGLQLLFYSVGIGQISSEVPQNLSASRPQDRQFILSSKKLLLSDSGFYLCAWSAPSYEQYFGPGTRLTVT.

This rearrangement joins TRBV10-3 to TRBJ2-2; 10 nucleotides match TRBD1. CDR3 length equals 14 residues. Germline V lookup: CDR1 ENHRY, CDR2 SYGVKD. With 6 bases clipped from V and 5 bases from J, the junction kept 3 bases outside the gene matches. As DNA, the CDR3 is TGTGCCATCAGCCGGGACAGGGGAACCGGGGAGCTGTTTTTT. Amino acids: CAISRDRGTGELFF.

Note on this clone: This sample includes further DNA sequences coding for the same CDR3. The rearrangement joins TRBV6-1 to TRBJ2-7, with 9 bases that match TRBD2. Germline V CDR1 and CDR2: MNHNS, SASEGT. The CDR3 has 12 residues. The V and J ends lost 6 bases and 6 bases, in that order; junction bases with no gene match: 3. CDR3 sequence: CASRYSGSEQYF. The CDR3 DNA follows: TGTGCCAGCAGGTATAGCGGGAGCGAGCAGTACTTC.

J is TRBJ2-3 and V is TRBV27, with D maybe TRBD2 (6 bases). The V end was cut by 7 bases, the J end by 3 bases, with 29 bases between. The CDR3 has 19 amino acids. The V gene's germline CDR1 is MNHEY and CDR2 SMNVEV (reference sequence). Here the CDR3 reads CASIRRVWGGDGRTDTQYF. The DNA for the CDR3 is TGTGCCAGCATCCGCAGGGTTTGGGGCGGGGATGGGAGGACAGATACGCAGTATTTT.

This chain uses TRBV7-8 with TRBJ1-2; D is perhaps TRBD1 (6 bases). Germline-derived CDR1 and CDR2 are SGHVS and FQNEAQ. This CDR3 has 14 amino acids. V was shortened by 1 base and J by 4 bases, with 10 bases between the two germline ends. The CDR3 DNA follows: TGTGCCAGCAGCTTAGTAGGGGGTGGCTATGGCTACACCTTC. Its protein is CASSLVGGGYGYTF.

V is TRBV5-6 and J is TRBJ2-1; D remains unclear. Between the trimmed V and J ends, which lost 4 bases and 2 bases, there was a span of 13 bases. Per germline, CDR1 SGHDT and CDR2 YYEEEE. CDR3 size: 15 residues. This CDR3 is CASSRNLNTYNEQFF. The CDR3 DNA follows: TGTGCCAGCAGCCGCAACCTCAATACCTACAATGAGCAGTTCTTC.

The chain has TRBV11-2 and TRBJ2-1, with D possibly being TRBD1 or TRBD2 (5 bases each). Trimming removed 5 bases at V and 8 bases at J, with 7 bases between. This CDR3 comprises 11 residues. CDR1 and CDR2 from the germline V gene are SGHAT and FQNNGV. Here the CDR3 reads CASSRGDEQFF. In nucleotides, the CDR3 is TGTGCCAGCAGCCGAGGGGATGAGCAGTTCTTC.

J is TRBJ2-1 and V is TRBV4-3; 9 nucleotides align to TRBD2. Germline loops: CDR1 LGHNA, CDR2 YSLEER. J lost 15 bases, V lost 3 bases, and 9 bases had no gene match. The CDR3 sequence is 13 residues long. The CDR3 sequence: CASSHRPGTSPFF. The CDR3 coding sequence is TGCGCCAGCAGCCATAGACCAGGGACTAGCCCGTTCTTC.

The chain recombines TRBV30 with TRBJ2-3; no definite D call. The CDR3 loop spans 13 amino acids. CDR1 GTSNPN and CDR2 SVGIG come from the germline V gene (reference sequence). V was pared by 2 bases and J by 0 bases, with 6 bases between. In DNA form, the CDR3 reads TGTGCCTGGAGTCTCCATAGCACAGATACGCAGTATTTT. This gives the protein CAWSLHSTDTQYF.

Only one count was recorded for this clone. The rearrangement joins TRBV28 to TRBJ2-7; 7 bases map to TRBD1. Germline CDR1 MDHEN, CDR2 SYDVKM. J was trimmed by 3 bases and V by 6 bases; bases with no gene match: 8. CDR3 size: 14 residues. The CDR3 region has the DNA TGTGCCAGCAGCACGGGACAGCTCATCTACGAGCAGTACTTC. Translated: CASSTGQLIYEQYF.

The chain links TRBV28 to TRBJ1-5; 11 bases align to TRBD1. The CDR3 contains 17 residues. The V and J ends lost 5 bases and 6 bases, in that order; junction bases with no gene match: 12. CDR1 and CDR2 from the germline V gene are MDHEN and SYDVKM. CDR3 residues: CASSPSYGTGGGQPQHF. The CDR3 region has the DNA TGTGCCAGCAGTCCCTCCTATGGGACAGGGGGGGGTCAGCCCCAGCATTTT.

J is TRBJ2-5 and V is TRBV5-1; TRBD1 is a possible D gene (6 bases). Per germline, CDR1 SGHRS and CDR2 YFSETQ. The CDR3 consists of 13 residues. The ends were cut back, 2 bases at V and 6 bases at J, with 11 bases in the middle. The CDR3 loop reads CASSLQGLQTQYF. The DNA of the CDR3 is TGCGCCAGCAGCTTACAGGGATTGCAGACCCAGTACTTC.

J is TRBJ2-7 and V is TRBV27; 11 bases agree with TRBD2. V dropped 2 bases and J dropped 2; count of bases not matched to a gene: 2. The CDR3 sequence is 15 residues long. Germline V lookup: CDR1 MNHEY, CDR2 SMNVEV (reference sequence). The CDR3 nucleotides read TGTGCCAGCAGTTTACTAGCGGGAGGCACCTACGAGCAGTACTTC. Translation: CASSLLAGGTYEQYF.

With regard to this clone: The same CDR3 can be traced to other DNA sequences in this sample. The J gene is TRBJ1-5, the V gene TRBV28; 8 nucleotides align to TRBD1. The CDR3 is 15 amino acids. Trimming at V came to 3 bases and at J to 2 bases, leaving 3 bases not matched to a gene. Germline CDR1 is MDHEN and CDR2 is SYDVKM. CDR3: CASSFPTGGNQPQHF. CDR3 DNA: TGTGCCAGCAGTTTTCCGACAGGGGGCAATCAGCCCCAGCATTTT.

The CDR3 spells CAISLDGNYGYTF. The DNA for the CDR3 is TGTGCCATCAGCCTGGACGGGAACTATGGCTACACCTTC. The chain uses TRBV10-3 and TRBJ1-2; no clear D. The germline V gene has CDR1 ENHRY and CDR2 SYGVKD. The ends were cut back, 6 bases at V and 2 bases at J, with 10 bases in the middle. The CDR3 runs to 13 residues.

On this clone: Other DNA sequences in this sample translate to the same CDR3. The V and J genes are TRBV28 and TRBJ1-3, with D possibly matching TRBD1 (6 bases). V lost 6 bases and J 4 bases, leaving 7 bases between the germline ends. CDR3 length equals 12 residues. The germline V gene has CDR1 MDHEN and CDR2 SYDVKM. DNA for the CDR3: TGTGCCAGCAGGCAGGGGGGAAACACCATATATTTT. Its protein product is CASRQGGNTIYF.

The sample holds one count of this clone. The V gene is TRBV7-2, the J gene TRBJ2-2, with TRBD1 as a possible D gene (5 bases). This CDR3 comprises 14 residues. Germline values: CDR1 SGHTA, CDR2 FQGNSA. V shed 5 bases and J shed 6 bases, with 13 bases lying between them. The chain's CDR3 is CASSQRGRAGELFF. For the CDR3, the DNA is TGTGCCAGCAGCCAAAGGGGTAGGGCCGGGGAGCTGTTTTTT. Together with reference TRBV7-2 and TRBJ2-2, the CDR3 gives the full variable domain: GAGVSQSPSNKVTEKGKDVELRCDPISGHTALYWYRQSLGQGLEFLIYFQGNSAPDKSGLPSDRFSAERTGGSVSTLTIQRTQQEDSAVYLCASSQRGRAGELFFGEGSRLTVL.

This chain uses TRBV7-6 with TRBJ1-1; TRBD1 matches 7 bases. The V and J ends lost 4 bases and 3 bases, in that order; junction bases with no gene match: 5. The CDR3 sequence is 14 residues long. The germline CDR1 and CDR2 sequences are SGHVS and FNYEAQ. The CDR3 loop is CASSSYRGDTEAFF. For the CDR3, the DNA is TGTGCCAGCAGCTCATACAGGGGAGACACTGAAGCTTTCTTT.

The rearrangement links TRBV7-8 to TRBJ2-5, with 11 bases fitting TRBD2. The CDR3 is 19 residues long. The ends lost 5 bases at V and 5 bases at J; junction bases unmatched: 19. The germline V gene encodes CDR1 SGHVS and CDR2 FQNEAQ. CDR3 sequence (DNA): TGTGCCAGCAGCGCTATGGTGGGACTAGCGGATCTCCTCAGGGAGACCCAGTACTTC. Translated: CASSAMVGLADLLRETQYF.

Worth noting for this clone: This sample includes further DNA sequences coding for the same CDR3. The V call is TRBV30, the J call TRBJ2-5; 8 bases line up with TRBD2. The V segment lost 0 bases and the J segment 1 base; nucleotides outside the gene matches: 1. Germline values: CDR1 GTSNPN, CDR2 SVGIG (reference sequence). This CDR3 is built from 14 residues. The CDR3: CAWSVGGAQETQYF. The CDR3 bases are TGTGCCTGGAGTGTCGGGGGGGCCCAAGAGACCCAGTACTTC.

The genes are TRBV18 and TRBJ1-1; D unresolved. V lost 4 bases to trimming and J lost 0 bases, with 12 bases between them. CDR3 length: 15 amino acids. Germline lookup yields CDR1 KGHSH and CDR2 LQKENI. The CDR3 protein is CASSLSPGMNTEAFF. The CDR3 bases are TGTGCCAGCTCACTGAGCCCTGGGATGAACACTGAAGCTTTCTTT.

This clone was seen just once. The rearrangement uses TRBV5-8 and TRBJ2-7; TRBD1 agrees at 7 bases. V gave up 6 bases and J gave up 2 bases; unmatched junction bases: 17. The CDR3 is 17 residues long. Germline V gene sequence: CDR1 SGHTS, CDR2 YDEGEE. The CDR3 nucleotides are TGTGCCAGCACCCTGGCCGGGGCAGGGGGTCACCCCTACGAGCAGTACTTC. This codes for CASTLAGAGGHPYEQYF.